Below, 20 T cell receptor beta chains from the same sample are listed, as sequenced in a study of PD-1 blockade in classical Hodgkin lymphoma. Stated time point: cycle 4 day 1 (C4D1), after more than five weeks of nivolumab. Every patient experienced relapse after autologous stem cell transplantation, and brentuximab vedotin exposure varied. Clones were sequenced by immunoSEQ multiplex PCR, and TCRdb holds only the in-frame ones, with some missing. The table lists about 60,000 clones, about 90% of them singletons. The sequencing here drew on peripheral blood mononuclear cells (PBMCs), taken before the fourth cycle of nivolumab. The receptor set was obtained from a human donor with classical Hodgkin lymphoma.

The chain carries TRBV25-1 and TRBJ2-7; D is uncertain. The CDR3 loop spans 13 amino acids. Looked up from germline, CDR1 is MGHDK and CDR2 is SYGVNS. V was shortened by 1 base and J by 9 bases, with 13 bases between the two germline ends. Written as DNA, the CDR3 is TGTGCCAGCAGTGAATTGTTTAAGGCGACGCAGTACTTC. Protein: CASSELFKATQYF.

V is TRBV30 and J is TRBJ2-2, with a weak D call TRBD1 (5 bases). Germline lookup yields CDR1 GTSNPN and CDR2 SVGIG (reference sequence). Trimming removed 3 bases from V and 7 bases from J, with 15 bases in between. The CDR3 is 14 amino acids. CDR3: CAWRVGRVNGELFF. As DNA, the CDR3 is TGTGCCTGGAGGGTGGGCAGGGTGAACGGGGAGCTGTTTTTT.

This chain connects TRBV19 to TRBJ2-1; 7 nucleotides match TRBD2. Germline V gene data show CDR1 as LNHDA and CDR2 as SQIVND (reference sequence). The V segment lost 2 bases and the J segment 3 bases; nucleotides outside the gene matches: 4. The CDR3 totals 15 residues. CDR3 sequence: CASSISSGDYNEQFF. In nucleotides, the CDR3 is TGTGCCAGTAGTATATCCAGCGGGGACTACAATGAGCAGTTCTTC. Variable domain in full (rest from reference TRBV19 and TRBJ2-1): DGGITQSPKYLFRKEGQNVTLSCEQNLNHDAMYWYRQDPGQGLRLIYYSQIVNDFQKGDIAEGYSVSREKKESFPLTVTSAQKNPTAFYLCASSISSGDYNEQFFGPGTRLTVL.

This clone was seen more than once but under ten times. The chain recombines TRBV10-1 with TRBJ1-6; D is uncertain. Germline loops: CDR1 WNHNN, CDR2 SYGVQD (reference sequence). This CDR3 region has 13 residues. V shed 7 bases and J shed 10 bases, with 14 bases lying between them. CDR3 in DNA: TGCGCCAGCAATTGGACGTCCAGGTCACCCCTCCACTTT. Translation gives CASNWTSRSPLHF.

The chain combines TRBV27 with TRBJ2-1; D may be TRBD1 (6 bases). Germline values: CDR1 MNHEY, CDR2 SMNVEV (reference sequence). The V and J ends lost 9 bases and 6 bases respectively, with 9 bases between them. The CDR3 totals 11 residues. The CDR3 coding sequence is TGTGCCAGTACAGGGTTCAATGAGCAGTTCTTC. Its translation is CASTGFNEQFF.

J is TRBJ2-2 and V is TRBV4-2; TRBD2 is a possible D gene (6 bases). The CDR3 has 17 amino acids. Germline-derived CDR1 and CDR2 are LGHNA and YNFKEQ. V lost 0 bases, J lost 3 bases, and 14 bases lay in between. CDR3 sequence reads: CASSQEWGGGYTGELFF. CDR3 DNA: TGTGCCAGCAGCCAAGAGTGGGGTGGAGGGTACACCGGGGAGCTGTTTTTT.

The table lists this clone with a count of one. This chain uses TRBV6-5 with TRBJ2-3; tentative D call: TRBD1 (5 bases). There are 13 residues in the CDR3. Germline V lookup: CDR1 MNHEY, CDR2 SVGAGI. Trimming removed 6 bases at V and 1 base at J, with 8 bases between. CDR3 region: CASSRRGTDTQYF. CDR3 DNA: TGTGCCAGCAGCCGCAGGGGCACAGATACGCAGTATTTT.

This clone was picked up one time. The chain carries TRBV6-9 and TRBJ1-6; no clear D gene. The CDR3 is 12 amino acids. V was trimmed by 10 bases and J by 10 bases, leaving 14 bases between them. Germline CDR1 and CDR2: MNHGY and SVAAGI. The chain's CDR3 is CAIQSPQSPLHF. CDR3 nucleotides: TGTGCCATCCAATCCCCCCAGTCACCCCTCCACTTT.

The chain links TRBV5-1 to TRBJ1-4; no reliable D call. Trimming removed 0 bases from V and 6 bases from J, with 6 bases in between. The CDR3 totals 13 residues. CDR1 SGHRS and CDR2 YFSETQ come from the germline V gene. CDR3 loop: CASSLVGYEKLFF. For the CDR3, the DNA is TGCGCCAGCAGCTTGGTCGGCTATGAAAAACTGTTTTTT.

The CDR3 loop reads CASNSRGGYTEAFF. CDR3 nucleotides: TGTGCCAGCAACTCCCGGGGGGGGTACACTGAAGCTTTCTTT. The J gene is TRBJ1-1, the V gene TRBV7-8; D is possibly TRBD1 (5 bases). CDR1 and CDR2 from the germline V gene are SGHVS and FQNEAQ. The CDR3 length is 14 residues. V gave up 7 bases and J gave up 3 bases, with 15 bases separating them.

This chain connects TRBV4-2 to TRBJ2-5; the D is unclear. Germline values: CDR1 LGHNA, CDR2 YNFKEQ. The CDR3 spans 14 residues. V lost 4 bases to trimming and J lost 1 base, with 10 bases between them. As DNA, the CDR3 is TGTGCCAGCAGCCGTCTAGACTTCCAAGAGACCCAGTACTTC. This gives the protein CASSRLDFQETQYF.

The rearrangement uses TRBV27 and TRBJ2-7; 10 bases fit TRBD2. Trimming took 5 bases from V and 3 from J; bases not matched to a gene: 1. CDR1 and CDR2 from the germline V gene are MNHEY and SMNVEV (reference sequence). The CDR3 runs to 13 residues. The CDR3 nucleotides are TGTGCCAGCAGTGGGACTAGCGTCTACGAGCAGTACTTC. This sequence encodes CASSGTSVYEQYF.

The table lists this clone with a count of one. V gene TRBV19 combines with J gene TRBJ2-5, with D possibly matching TRBD2 (6 bases). V lost 4 bases to trimming and J lost 4 bases, with 16 bases between them. CDR1 LNHDA and CDR2 SQIVND come from the germline V gene (reference sequence). The CDR3 runs to 15 residues. In nucleotides, the CDR3 is TGTGCCAGTAGTACTTGGGACTGGCAAGGAGAGACCCAGTACTTC. Its protein is CASSTWDWQGETQYF.

The CDR3 region is CASRQGSGSPLHF. The CDR3 DNA reads TGCGCCAGCCGACAGGGCAGTGGTTCACCCCTCCACTTT. This rearrangement joins TRBV5-1 to TRBJ1-6; 7 nucleotides align to TRBD1. This CDR3 spans 13 amino acids. The germline V gene encodes CDR1 SGHRS and CDR2 YFSETQ. The J segment lost 9 bases and the V segment lost 7 bases, leaving 7 bases of the junction unmatched.

The V and J genes are TRBV5-1 and TRBJ2-7, with 8 bases identical to TRBD1. Trimming took 2 bases from V and 5 from J; bases not matched to a gene: 3. This CDR3 comprises 13 residues. The V gene's germline CDR1 is SGHRS and CDR2 YFSETQ. The CDR3 loop is CASSFGQGDEQYF. Here the CDR3 DNA reads TGCGCCAGCAGCTTCGGACAGGGTGACGAGCAGTACTTC. The variable domain in full, completed from reference TRBV5-1 and TRBJ2-7, reads KAGVTQTPRYLIKTRGQQVTLSCSPISGHRSVSWYQQTPGQGLQFLFEYFSETQRNKGNFPGRFSGRQFSNSRSEMNVSTLELGDSALYLCASSFGQGDEQYFGPGTRLTVT.

The rearrangement uses TRBV5-1 and TRBJ1-2; perhaps TRBD1 as D (6 bases). Trimming stripped 0 bases from V and 7 bases from J, with 10 bases between. The CDR3 totals 13 residues. The germline CDR1 and CDR2 sequences are SGHRS and YFSETQ. CDR3 in DNA: TGCGCCAGCAGCTTGGGACAGGAGCGTGGCTACACCTTC. It codes for CASSLGQERGYTF.

Here the CDR3 reads CARSATRQENTGELFF. The CDR3 DNA reads TGTGCCAGAAGCGCGACCCGACAGGAGAACACCGGGGAGCTGTTTTTT. The gene calls are TRBV5-3 and TRBJ2-2, with D maybe TRBD1 (6 bases). TRBV5-3 is assigned to the ORF class and has an uncertain function. CDR3 length equals 16 residues. V lost 4 bases to trimming and J lost 1 base, with 14 bases between them.

The chain is built from TRBV6-4 and TRBJ2-2, with D possibly being TRBD2 (5 bases). This CDR3 has 15 residues. Deletions cut 6 bases from V and 4 bases from J, with 15 bases between. The germline V gene has CDR1 MRHNA and CDR2 SNTAGT. CDR3 sequence reads: CASRREQSGTGELFF. CDR3 sequence (DNA): TGTGCCAGCAGGAGGGAACAGTCCGGCACCGGGGAGCTGTTTTTT.

The rearrangement links TRBV18 to TRBJ2-3, with D possibly called TRBD1 or TRBD2 (6 bases each). V was trimmed by 11 bases and J by 5 bases, leaving 8 bases between them. CDR1 KGHSH and CDR2 LQKENI come from the germline V gene. CDR3 size: 10 residues. CDR3 nucleotides: TGTGCCGGAGGGGGAGATACGCAGTATTTT. It translates to CAGGGDTQYF. Drawing the rest from reference TRBV18 and TRBJ2-3, the complete variable domain is NAGVMQNPRHLVRRRGQEARLRCSPMKGHSHVYWYRQLPEEGLKFMVYLQKENIIDESGMPKERFSAEFPKEGPSILRIQQVVRGDSAAYFCAGGGDTQYFGPGTRLTVL.

The genes are TRBV29-1 and TRBJ2-3; D may be TRBD2 (5 bases). In germline, CDR1 is SQVTM, CDR2 ANQGSEA. This CDR3 spans 12 amino acids. Trimming removed 1 base at V and 6 bases at J, with 8 bases between. CDR3 sequence (DNA): TGCAGCGTTGAAGGGGAGCCCGATACGCAGTATTTT. Translating gives CSVEGEPDTQYF.